Listed below are T cell receptor beta chains from one sample, sequenced in a study of T cells in Graves' hyperthyroidism and ophthalmopathy. In TCRdb, the multiplex PCR reads were re-called with MiXCR into one record per CDR3 protein. This table has about 340,000 distinct CDR3 sequences, roughly 18% appearing once. Source material: blood. These TCRs come from a woman in her 50s with Graves' hyperthyroidism. Both conserved end residues are part of each CDR3. The D gene is left open where the match is weak. Clone size is shown for a subset of rows, as once, few, many or a class of expanded clone.

j_gene	abundance	v_gene	d_gene	len	CDR3aa	CDR3nt
TRBJ2-3	-	TRBV19	TRBD2	18	CASSRAGTSQLGTDTQYF	TGTGCCAGTTCTCGGGCCGGGACTAGCCAATTGGGCACAGATACGCAGTATTTT
TRBJ2-2	-	TRBV4-1	TRBD2	15	CASTLIAGGTGELFF	TGCGCCAGCACCCTCATAGCGGGAGGGACCGGGGAGCTGTTTTTT
TRBJ1-1	few	TRBV20-1	-	13	CSARPTGNTEAFF	TGCAGTGCTAGACCTACAGGGAACACTGAAGCTTTCTTT
TRBJ2-3	-	TRBV7-3	-	14	CASSLTESTDTQYF	TGTGCCAGCAGCCTAACAGAGTCCACAGATACGCAGTATTTT
TRBJ2-1	many	TRBV7-3	-	14	CASSSPQGLNEQFF	TGTGCCAGCAGCTCCCCCCAGGGGTTAAATGAGCAGTTCTTC
TRBJ2-1	many	TRBV3-1	TRBD2	12	CASSQGGGEQFF	TGTGCCAGCAGCCAAGGGGGGGGTGAGCAGTTCTTC
TRBJ2-7	once	TRBV7-2	-	16	CASSLEGGAIAYEQYF	TGTGCCAGCAGCTTAGAAGGGGGGGCGATAGCCTACGAGCAGTACTTC
TRBJ2-1	many	TRBV11-1	TRBD1	15	CASSHGQGDYNEQFF	TGTGCCAGCAGCCATGGACAGGGTGACTACAATGAGCAGTTCTTC
TRBJ2-2	many	TRBV6-1	TRBD1	16	CASSRQGAVYTGELFF	TGTGCCAGCTCCCGGCAGGGGGCAGTTTACACCGGGGAGCTGTTTTTT
TRBJ2-1	many	TRBV2	TRBD1	14	CASSVQGAKDEQFF	TGTGCCAGCAGTGTCCAGGGGGCCAAGGATGAGCAGTTCTTC
TRBJ1-1	many	TRBV20-1	-	16	CSARGYREGVNTEAFF	TGCAGTGCTAGAGGGTACAGGGAAGGGGTCAACACTGAAGCTTTCTTT
TRBJ2-7	-	TRBV19	-	11	CASATRDEQYF	TGTGCCAGTGCGACGCGGGACGAGCAGTACTTC
TRBJ1-2	many	TRBV28	-	15	CASSFIPGGDYGYTF	TGTGCCAGCAGTTTTATTCCAGGAGGGGACTATGGCTACACCTTC
TRBJ2-1	-	TRBV5-1	TRBD2	17	CASTSSGGGGPSGEQFF	TGCGCCAGCACCTCGTCCGGGGGCGGGGGGCCCTCGGGTGAGCAGTTCTTC
TRBJ2-4	-	TRBV10-3	-	18	CAISELPGTISAKNIQYF	TGTGCCATCAGTGAGCTCCCAGGGACAATTTCGGCCAAAAACATTCAGTACTTC
TRBJ1-6	many	TRBV12-3/TRBV12-4	TRBD1	16	CASSFILGQGYSPLHF	TGTGCCAGCAGTTTCATTTTAGGACAGGGGTATTCACCCCTCCACTTT